This T cell receptor beta chain was recorded in a study of sequential checkpoint blockade in melanoma. At the level of the study: Maintenance nivolumab came after either treatment sequence. After nivolumab or ipilimumab alone, about two dozen patients had week-13 rebiopsies.

V was trimmed by 2 bases and J by 6 bases, leaving 14 bases between them. CDR1 and CDR2 from the germline V gene are MNHGY and SAAAGT. The CDR3 is made up of 15 amino acids. Clones were sequenced by immunoSEQ multiplex PCR, and TCRdb holds only the in-frame ones, with some missing. The table includes about 4,900 clones, approximately 30% detected once. The sample's treatment: randomized to nivolumab then ipilimumab (arm A) or the reverse (arm B). DNA-damaging chemotherapy had not been given to any patient beforehand. The chain employs TRBV6-8 and TRBJ2-1; D may correspond to TRBD1 or TRBD2 (5 bases each). Sequenced material: tumor tissue (inferred from file names), taken from a patient given nivolumab and ipilimumab in sequence. The receptor was isolated from a human donor with melanoma. The CDR3, as DNA: TGTGCCAGCAGTTACGAGGGGTACGGAGGCAATGAGCAGTTCTTC. The encoded protein is CASSYEGYGGNEQFF.